Presented here are 24 T cell receptor beta chains from one specimen sequenced in a study of T-cell memory formation after mild COVID-19. TCRdb ran MiXCR on the 5' RACE reads and lists one entry per CDR3 protein. The data show 550,000 to 600,000 distinct CDR3 sequences, 20% to 25% seen once. Material for sequencing was PBMCs or a T cell subset sorted from them (not recorded which). The receptors were gathered from an adult woman who had mild COVID-19 (a few samples of this study predate the infection). Cell type and time point are not known.

The rearrangement uses TRBV6-5 and TRBJ1-1; a weak D match, TRBD1 (5 bases). CDR1 MNHEY and CDR2 SVGAGI come from the germline V gene. This CDR3 has 13 residues. Between the trimmed V and J ends, which lost 7 bases and 4 bases, there was a span of 13 bases. The CDR3 is CASTPGPSTEAFF. In DNA, the CDR3 is TGTGCCAGCACCCCAGGGCCCTCCACTGAAGCTTTCTTT.

This clonotype turned up a few times. This chain links TRBV5-6 with TRBJ1-2; D not resolved. This CDR3 has 14 residues. V lost 4 bases and J 2 bases, leaving 12 bases between the germline ends. Germline-derived CDR1 and CDR2 are SGHDT and YYEEEE. The CDR3 bases are TGTGCCAGCAGCCTTGACGCCGGGAACTATGGCTACACCTTC. It translates to CASSLDAGNYGYTF.

At least ten counts were recorded for this clonotype. V is TRBV11-1 and J is TRBJ2-1, with 13 bases that match TRBD2. The CDR3 runs to 13 residues. Looked up from germline, CDR1 is SGHAT and CDR2 is FQDESV (reference sequence). V lost 5 bases and J lost 13; bases outside the gene matches: 5. The CDR3 region has the DNA TGTGCCAGCAGCCCAGGACTAGCGGGGGTTCAGTTCTTC. Protein: CASSPGLAGVQFF.

The sample holds a few counts of this clonotype. The chain has TRBV27 and TRBJ2-7; D call uncertain. This CDR3 is built from 12 residues. Deletions cut 5 bases from V and 5 bases from J, with 10 bases between. The germline CDR1 and CDR2 sequences are MNHEY and SMNVEV (reference sequence). The CDR3 is CASSTDVNEQYF. The DNA of the CDR3 is TGTGCCAGCAGTACCGACGTGAACGAGCAGTACTTC.

This clonotype was seen only a few times. V is TRBV5-5 and J is TRBJ1-2; D is uncertain. The CDR3 has 13 residues. Germline CDR1 reads SGHKS; CDR2 reads YYEKEE (reference sequence). Trimming removed 0 bases from V and 5 bases from J, with 8 bases in between. CDR3 residues: CASSLGSGYGYTF. CDR3 bases: TGTGCCAGCAGCTTGGGGTCAGGATATGGCTACACCTTC.

Only a few counts were recorded for this clonotype. This chain uses TRBV29-1 with TRBJ1-1; 7 bases line up with TRBD1. Germline assignment: CDR1 SQVTM and CDR2 ANQGSEA. This CDR3 contains 13 residues. V dropped 4 bases and J dropped 7; count of bases not matched to a gene: 9. CDR3 residues: CSVGEGGGNEAFF. DNA of the CDR3: TGCAGCGTTGGAGAAGGGGGCGGTAATGAAGCTTTCTTT.

This clonotype was recorded a few times. This chain joins TRBV7-9 and TRBJ2-1; the match to TRBD2 covers 7 bases. The CDR3 is 13 residues long. V lost 10 bases to trimming and J lost 6 bases; unmatched junction nucleotides: 9. CDR1 is SEHNR and CDR2 is FQNEAQ in the germline V gene (reference sequence). CDR3 coding DNA: TGTGCCACCCTGAGAGCGGGGCTCAATGAGCAGTTCTTC. It encodes CATLRAGLNEQFF.

This clonotype was counted between two and nine times. The chain carries TRBV10-3 and TRBJ1-1, with D unclear. The CDR3 runs to 12 residues. V was cut by 4 bases and J by 4 bases, with 7 bases left in between. CDR1 and CDR2 (germline): ENHRY, SYGVKD. The DNA for the CDR3 is TGTGCCATCAGTGGGGGTAGCACTGAAGCTTTCTTT. Translated, it gives CAISGGSTEAFF.

The rearrangement joins TRBV12-3 or TRBV12-4 to TRBJ1-2; D is undetermined. The CDR3 is made up of 15 amino acids. V lost 4 bases to trimming and J lost 4 bases, with 16 bases between them. CDR3 loop: CASSSQTPGGYGYTF. The DNA for the CDR3 is TGTGCCAGCAGTTCCCAAACCCCGGGCGGCTATGGCTACACCTTC.

The gene calls are TRBV4-1 and TRBJ1-1; D is undetermined. CDR1 and CDR2 (germline): MGHRA, YSYEKL. V gave up 0 bases and J gave up 0 bases, with 8 bases separating them. CDR3 length: 15 residues. In DNA form, the CDR3 reads TGCGCCAGCAGCCAAGAGTTAGACATGAACACTGAAGCTTTCTTT. Its protein is CASSQELDMNTEAFF.

The V and J genes are TRBV12-3 or TRBV12-4 and TRBJ2-7; D gene unclear. The CDR3 covers 11 residues. CDR3 sequence: CACRYSYEQYF. The CDR3 DNA reads as TGTGCGTGCAGGTACTCCTACGAGCAGTACTTC.

This clonotype was seen only a few times. The chain couples TRBV21-1 to TRBJ2-1; the DNA was not compared with TRBD1, the D call given in the table. TRBV21-1 is annotated as a pseudogene. The CDR3 is 20 residues long. CDR3 sequence: CASSNFLQGVKNPSYNEQFF. CDR3 nucleotides: TGTGCCAGCAGCAATTTCCTCCAAGGGGTGAAGAACCCCTCCTACAATGAGCAGTTCTTC.

The chain carries TRBV7-9 and TRBJ2-3, with D unclear. Between the trimmed V and J ends, which lost 1 base and 2 bases, there was a span of 10 bases. CDR3 length: 15 amino acids. CDR1 is SEHNR, CDR2 FQNEAQ, per germline (reference sequence). The CDR3 sequence: CASSLVGLVTDTQYF. The CDR3 DNA is TGTGCCAGCAGCTTAGTAGGCCTTGTCACAGATACGCAGTATTTT.

The V gene is TRBV2, the J gene TRBJ1-2; weak D call: TRBD1 (5 bases). The CDR3 loop spans 14 amino acids. Trimming removed 1 base from V and 1 base from J, with 7 bases in between. CDR1 is SNHLY, CDR2 FYNNEI, per germline. CDR3 protein: CASSEGGHNYGYTF. DNA of the CDR3: TGTGCCAGCAGTGAAGGTGGACATAACTATGGCTACACCTTC.

This clonotype has more than one count but fewer than ten. The chain has TRBV24-1 and TRBJ2-3; 7 bases align to TRBD1. Germline V gene data show CDR1 as KGHDR and CDR2 as SFDVKD. CDR3 length: 17 amino acids. J lost 2 bases, V lost 3 bases, and 10 bases had no gene match. The CDR3 here is CATSDPRQGPPTDTQYF. CDR3 in DNA: TGTGCCACCAGTGATCCTAGACAGGGACCCCCCACAGATACGCAGTATTTT.

The chain links TRBV14 to TRBJ1-2; D may be TRBD1 (5 bases). The germline V gene encodes CDR1 SGHDN and CDR2 FVKESK. CDR3 size: 14 residues. V gave up 4 bases and J gave up 6 bases, with 15 bases separating them. CDR3 protein: CASSPAGLGDGYTF. The CDR3 DNA sequence: TGTGCCAGCAGCCCCGCCGGGTTGGGGGATGGCTACACCTTC.

V is TRBV24-1 and J is TRBJ2-5, with D possibly matching TRBD2 (6 bases). V was cut by 5 bases and J by 4 bases, with 10 bases left in between. Germline V CDR1 and CDR2: KGHDR, SFDVKD. The CDR3 runs 13 residues. For the CDR3, the DNA is TGTGCCACCAGTGCGAGGAGGGGAGAGACCCAGTACTTC. This gives the protein CATSARRGETQYF.

The chain joins TRBV18 to TRBJ2-1, with TRBD2 matching over 8 bases. The germline gives CDR1 KGHSH, CDR2 LQKENI. This CDR3 is built from 14 residues. V was pared by 2 bases and J by 8 bases, with 5 bases of the junction left unmatched. The DNA of the CDR3 is TGTGCCAGCTCACCAAGTCCAGCGGGAGATGAGCAGTTCTTC. Residues: CASSPSPAGDEQFF. The whole variable domain, filled in from reference TRBV18 and TRBJ2-1, reads NAGVMQNPRHLVRRRGQEARLRCSPMKGHSHVYWYRQLPEEGLKFMVYLQKENIIDESGMPKERFSAEFPKEGPSILRIQQVVRGDSAAYFCASSPSPAGDEQFFGPGTRLTVL.

This clonotype turned up a few times. This chain connects TRBV6-5 to TRBJ2-5; TRBD1 agrees at 8 bases. Germline CDR1 reads MNHEY; CDR2 reads SVGAGI. This CDR3 has 15 residues. The J segment lost 3 bases and the V segment lost 9 bases, leaving 12 bases of the junction unmatched. This CDR3 is CASNYGQGLEETQYF. The CDR3, as DNA: TGTGCCAGTAATTACGGACAGGGCCTTGAAGAGACCCAGTACTTC.

This clonotype occurred a few times. The chain employs TRBV12-3 or TRBV12-4 and TRBJ2-3; D unclear. V was pared by 5 bases and J by 3 bases, with 15 bases between. This CDR3 spans 15 amino acids. The CDR3 loop reads CASSPIRARTDTQYF. For the CDR3, the DNA is TGTGCCAGCAGTCCTATAAGGGCGCGAACAGATACGCAGTATTTT.

Only a few counts were recorded for this clonotype. The V call is TRBV24-1, the J call TRBJ2-2; no firm D call. The length of the CDR3 is 14 residues. Trimming removed 5 bases at V and 0 bases at J, with 6 bases between. Germline V gives CDR1 KGHDR, CDR2 SFDVKD. Here the CDR3 reads CATSGTTNTGELFF. The CDR3 nucleotides are TGTGCCACCAGTGGGACGACGAACACCGGGGAGCTGTTTTTT.

In this sample, this clonotype turned up a few times. V usage is TRBV12-5 and J usage is TRBJ2-5; 7 bases line up with TRBD1. CDR3 length: 16 amino acids. The V gene's germline CDR1 is LGHNT and CDR2 FRNRAP. V trimming: 4 bases; J trimming: 0 bases; junction bases outside the gene matches: 8. The CDR3 sequence: CASGSGDRLYQETQYF. In DNA form, the CDR3 reads TGTGCTAGTGGTTCCGGGGACAGACTGTACCAAGAGACCCAGTACTTC.

This clonotype was found a few times. The rearrangement uses TRBV20-1 and TRBJ2-5; D may be TRBD2 (5 bases). The CDR3 spans 15 residues. Germline V gene sequence: CDR1 DFQATT, CDR2 SNEGSKA (reference sequence). V lost 2 bases, J lost 1 base, and 14 bases lay in between. The CDR3 DNA reads as TGCAGTGCTAGAATCTCGGGAAGCGGCCAAGAGACCCAGTACTTC. Residues: CSARISGSGQETQYF.

This chain connects TRBV6-6 to TRBJ1-6; D is perhaps TRBD1 (5 bases). Trimming removed 5 bases at V and 7 bases at J, with 12 bases between. Germline CDR1 and CDR2: MNHNY and SVGAGI (reference sequence). The CDR3 is 14 amino acids. The CDR3 sequence: CASSPGRSNSPLHF. CDR3 DNA: TGTGCCAGCAGTCCGGGACGCTCCAATTCACCCCTCCACTTT.